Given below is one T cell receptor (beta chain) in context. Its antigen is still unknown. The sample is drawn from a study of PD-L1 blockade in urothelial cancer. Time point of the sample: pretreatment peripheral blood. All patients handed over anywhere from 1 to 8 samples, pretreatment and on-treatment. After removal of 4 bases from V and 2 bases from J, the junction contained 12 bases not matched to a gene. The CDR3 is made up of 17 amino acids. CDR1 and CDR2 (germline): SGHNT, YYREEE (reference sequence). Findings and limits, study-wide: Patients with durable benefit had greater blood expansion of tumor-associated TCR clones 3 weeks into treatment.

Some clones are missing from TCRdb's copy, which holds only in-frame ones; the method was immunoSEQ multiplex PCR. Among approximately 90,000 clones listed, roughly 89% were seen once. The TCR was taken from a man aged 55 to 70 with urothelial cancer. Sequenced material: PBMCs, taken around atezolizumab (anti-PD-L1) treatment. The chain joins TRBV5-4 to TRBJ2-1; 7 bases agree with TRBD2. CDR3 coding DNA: TGTGCCAGCAGCATCTCCGAACTAGCGCGAACCTACAATGAGCAGTTCTTC. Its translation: CASSISELARTYNEQFF.